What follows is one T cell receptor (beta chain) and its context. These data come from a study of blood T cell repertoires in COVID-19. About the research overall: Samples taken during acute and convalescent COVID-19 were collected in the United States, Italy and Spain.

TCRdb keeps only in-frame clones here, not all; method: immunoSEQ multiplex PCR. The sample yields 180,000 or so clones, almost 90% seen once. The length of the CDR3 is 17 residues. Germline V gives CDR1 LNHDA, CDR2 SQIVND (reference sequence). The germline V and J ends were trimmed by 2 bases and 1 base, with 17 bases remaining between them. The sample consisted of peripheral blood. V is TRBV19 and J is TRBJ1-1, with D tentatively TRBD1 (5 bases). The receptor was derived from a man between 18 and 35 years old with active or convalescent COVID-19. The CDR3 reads CASSIQGYHSANTEAFF. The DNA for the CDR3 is TGTGCCAGTAGTATACAGGGTTATCACTCGGCGAACACTGAAGCTTTCTTT.